This T cell receptor beta chain was recorded in a study of cytomegalovirus exposure and HLA in healthy donors. The donors were part of the 120-subject validation cohort, which stood apart from the approximately 670-subject first cohort. Study-level results: First-cohort TCR clusters tended to co-occur in the 130 or so validation repertoires, a later analysis found. In vitro, three CMV-associated chains proved specific for CMV antigens. Reports described diagnosis of cytomegalovirus status by the classifier as highly specific and sensitive.

TCRdb keeps only in-frame clones here, not all; method: immunoSEQ multiplex PCR. Among over 200,000 clones listed, about nine tenths were seen once. Germline CDR1 and CDR2: LNHNV and YYDKDF (reference sequence). The CDR3 is 16 residues long. V shed 0 bases and J shed 0 bases, with 8 bases lying between them. As to this clone: The target antigen is unknown.

The sequence came from a woman aged 25 to 39 in good health and CMV-seronegative. This rearrangement joins TRBV15 to TRBJ2-2; tentative D call: TRBD1 (6 bases). Sequences were obtained from PBMCs. The CDR3 DNA follows: TGTGCCACCAGCAGAGACCAGGGGTCGAACACCGGGGAGCTGTTTTTT. Its translation: CATSRDQGSNTGELFF.